This record concerns one T cell receptor beta chain sequence. The sample comes from a study of blood T cell repertoires in COVID-19. Study-level information: The samples span acute and convalescent COVID-19 from the United States, Italy and Spain. T cells, B-cell-depleted T cells, or PBMCs provided the cDNA or gDNA that served as material.

The CDR3 is 14 amino acids. V was shortened by 4 bases and J by 1 base, with 8 bases between the two germline ends. Germline values: CDR1 MGHDK, CDR2 SYGVNS. Under the authors' procedure: Researchers report that nucleated cell counts were estimated from reference gene primer amplification. Measured with immunoSEQ multiplex PCR; TCRdb has only the in-frame clones, and not every one. V and J calls and clone size come straight from that table; D and trimming were deduced from the DNA. The sample consists of 170,000 or so clones, approximately 86% of them appearing once. The clonotype was recovered from a man in his forties or fifties with active or convalescent COVID-19. The chain has TRBV25-1 and TRBJ1-3; TRBD1 is a possible D gene (5 bases). Sequenced: peripheral blood. Here the CDR3 reads CASSGGVSGNTIYF. CDR3 in DNA: TGTGCCAGCAGTGGGGGGGTTTCTGGAAACACCATATATTTT.